This T cell receptor (beta chain) was found in a study of long-term antiretroviral therapy in people with HIV. Study-wide results and limits: Increased diversity was seen after ART, yet it remained lower than in transplant donor controls. Unavailable data included ART adherence, viral resistance and therapy changes (switches in treatment). It was observed that HIV repertoires exhibited narrower CDR3 length ranges than controls. Clonal expansions arising prior to ART prevailed in the repertoire at every time point.

The V gene's germline CDR1 is SGDLS and CDR2 YYNGEE. V lost 0 bases and J lost 7, with 14 bases in between. The CDR3 has 15 amino acids. The authors ran the immunoSEQ assay, v3.0, at survey level. The data were produced by immunoSEQ multiplex PCR, yet TCRdb's version contains in-frame clones alone and is incomplete. The sample gives about 48,000 clones, roughly four fifths of which show up once; roughly 3% is in the top ten. Regarding this clone: Its specificity is unknown.

The rearrangement uses TRBV9 and TRBJ1-5, with D possibly being TRBD1 (5 bases). The sample in question was unsorted PBMCs, obtained 0.8 years after starting antiretroviral therapy. The receptor was derived from a woman aged 18-30 years with HIV. The CDR3 spells CASSVDGTGEQPQHF. CDR3 DNA sequence: TGTGCCAGCAGCGTAGATGGAACAGGTGAACAGCCCCAGCATTTT.